These 11 T cell receptor beta chains were sequenced from one sample in a study of blood T cells in healthy people across ages. The authors ran a second PCR of roughly 6 to 12 cycles using a sample-barcoded 5' primer and a J-beta primer mix. TCRdb itself ran the 5' RACE reads through MiXCR, one entry per CDR3 protein. The sample gives around 790,000 distinct CDR3 sequences, roughly 44% of which show up once; around 21% is in the top ten. Material for sequencing was blood. The receptors shown here come from a man in his 60s in good health.

This sequence joins TRBV29-1 and TRBJ2-3; 11 nucleotides agree with TRBD2. CDR1 SQVTM and CDR2 ANQGSEA come from the germline V gene. The length of the CDR3 is 15 residues. Losses at the gene ends were 6 bases for V and 3 bases for J; bases not matched to a gene: 8. CDR3 nucleotides: TGCAGCGTGGAACTAGCGGGGGTGGTAACAGATACGCAGTATTTT. Translated, it gives CSVELAGVVTDTQYF.

J is TRBJ2-5 and V is TRBV20-1, with 13 nucleotides matching TRBD2. Germline V CDR1 and CDR2: DFQATT, SNEGSKA (reference sequence). CDR3 size: 17 residues. V lost 5 bases and J lost 4; bases outside the gene matches: 13. The CDR3 here is CSALTSGGLRVTETQYF. CDR3 in DNA: TGCAGTGCTCTGACTAGCGGGGGGCTCCGGGTGACAGAGACCCAGTACTTC.

The gene calls are TRBV5-6 and TRBJ2-1; D uncertain. V was cut by 0 bases and J by 14 bases, with 9 bases left in between. The germline gives CDR1 SGHDT, CDR2 YYEEEE. The CDR3 covers 11 residues. This chain's CDR3 is CASSLDRLEFF. In nucleotides, the CDR3 is TGTGCCAGCAGCTTGGACCGTCTTGAGTTCTTC.

The chain links TRBV7-2 to TRBJ2-7; D is undetermined. Per the germline V gene, CDR1 is SGHTA and CDR2 is FQGNSA. Trimming cost V 5 bases and J 1 base, with 9 bases left between them. The CDR3 totals 13 residues. In DNA, the CDR3 is TGTGCCAGCAGCCGCTCCGTATCCTACGAGCAGTACTTC. Protein product: CASSRSVSYEQYF.

This clonotype was observed a handful of times. The rearrangement uses TRBV2 and TRBJ2-1, with unresolved D. Looked up from germline, CDR1 is SNHLY and CDR2 is FYNNEI. CDR3 length: 12 amino acids. V shed 3 bases and J shed 8 bases, with 8 bases lying between them. The CDR3: CASSDNTDEQFF. CDR3 DNA: TGTGCCAGCAGTGATAACACCGATGAGCAGTTCTTC. The variable domain in full, with the rest retrieved from reference TRBV2 and TRBJ2-1, is EPEVTQTPSHQVTQMGQEVILRCVPISNHLYFYWYRQILGQKVEFLVSFYNNEISEKSEIFDDQFSVERPDGSNFTLKIRSTKLEDSAMYFCASSDNTDEQFFGPGTRLTVL.

This clonotype has more than one count but fewer than ten. The chain has TRBV12-3 or TRBV12-4 and TRBJ1-5; D ambiguous. CDR3 length: 15 residues. Trimming took off 1 base at V and 2 bases at J, with 9 bases between the two ends. The CDR3: CASSLELYGNQPQHF. Here the CDR3 DNA reads TGTGCCAGCAGTTTAGAATTGTATGGCAATCAGCCCCAGCATTTT.

The rearrangement uses TRBV9 and TRBJ2-3; 8 nucleotides line up with TRBD2. CDR1 is SGDLS and CDR2 is YYNGEE in the germline V gene. The CDR3 contains 16 residues. Trimming took 0 bases from V and 0 from J; bases not matched to a gene: 3. The CDR3 here is CASSVAGGTSTDTQYF. In nucleotides, the CDR3 is TGTGCCAGCAGCGTAGCGGGGGGGACTAGCACAGATACGCAGTATTTT.

The J gene is TRBJ2-5, the V gene TRBV3-1; D perhaps matches TRBD1 (5 bases). TRBJ2-7 matches the DNA end more closely, so the J call is doubtful. This CDR3 has 15 amino acids. Germline lookup yields CDR1 LGHDT and CDR2 YNNKEL (reference sequence). The CDR3: CASSHSGQGRNEQYF. CDR3 coding DNA: TGTGCCAGCAGCCATTCAGGGCAGGGCCGAAACGAGCAGTACTTC.

This clonotype showed up many times. The rearrangement joins TRBV29-1 to TRBJ1-6; possibly TRBD1 for D (5 bases). CDR1 and CDR2 (germline): SQVTM, ANQGSEA. Deletions cut 6 bases from V and 4 bases from J, with 10 bases between. The CDR3 has 13 amino acids. Here the CDR3 reads CSVSQGYNSPLHF. The CDR3 bases are TGCAGCGTATCCCAGGGTTATAATTCACCCCTCCACTTT.

This chain connects TRBV6-6 to TRBJ2-3; TRBD2 aligns across 8 bases. CDR1 MNHNY and CDR2 SVGAGI come from the germline V gene (reference sequence). V dropped 2 bases and J dropped 2; count of bases not matched to a gene: 6. The CDR3 extends over 16 amino acids. CDR3 protein: CASSYRAGVTTDTQYF. CDR3 bases: TGTGCCAGCAGTTACCGAGCGGGGGTTACCACAGATACGCAGTATTTT.

The rearrangement uses TRBV4-1 and TRBJ2-1; 7 bases are shared with TRBD2. The J call may be in error: the DNA end matches TRBJ2-7 better. This CDR3 contains 17 residues. Germline CDR1 reads MGHRA; CDR2 reads YSYEKL. The CDR3, as DNA: TGCGCCAGCAGCCCCAGATCTACCGGGACTACGGACAATGAGCAGTACTTC. It is translated as CASSPRSTGTTDNEQYF.